This TCR beta chain was recorded in a study of CD8+ T cells in alopecia areata. Described treatment: oral pan-JAK inhibitor, 5-10 mg twice daily. Trimming shortened V by 7 bases and J by 0 bases, and 5 bases separated the two germline ends. This CDR3 is 11 amino acids long. Germline CDR1 is SGHRS and CDR2 is YFSETQ. Extracted RNA was reverse transcribed, and the resulting cDNA served as sequencing template. This table comes from immunoSEQ multiplex PCR, and its TCRdb copy is limited to in-frame clones, with some not included. The sample holds about 300,000 clones, nearly 60% seen once. The chain combines TRBV5-1 with TRBJ2-7; tentative D call: TRBD2 (5 bases). The sequencing here drew on CD4+ T cells sorted from blood, taken at week 24, from a patient treated with tofacitinib. The sequence came from a human donor with alopecia areata. The chain's CDR3 is CASGSSYEQYF. CDR3 bases: TGCGCCAGCGGGAGCTCCTACGAGCAGTACTTC.